The 25 T cell receptor beta chains below come from one sample, sequenced in a study of cytomegalovirus exposure and HLA in healthy donors. This PCR relied on a set of 60 Vbeta primers and 13 Jbeta primers. The table came from immunoSEQ multiplex PCR; TCRdb's copy has only in-frame clones and leaves some out. The table includes around 100,000 clones, roughly 80% detected once. Sample: PBMCs. Receptor source: a man aged 25-45 years in good health and CMV-seropositive.

The V call is TRBV5-5, the J call TRBJ2-2; 9 nucleotides line up with TRBD2. Per germline, CDR1 SGHKS and CDR2 YYEKEE (reference sequence). This CDR3 contains 18 residues. J gave up 3 bases and V 0 bases, and 9 bases lay outside the gene matches. The CDR3 sequence is CASSLEDIAGEDTGELFF. The CDR3 DNA reads as TGTGCCAGCAGCTTGGAGGACATAGCGGGAGAGGACACCGGGGAGCTGTTTTTT.

The chain combines TRBV11-2 with TRBJ1-3, with a possible D match to TRBD1 (5 bases). The CDR3 is made up of 17 amino acids. The V end was cut by 2 bases, the J end by 6 bases, with 20 bases between. Germline V gives CDR1 SGHAT, CDR2 FQNNGV. The CDR3 loop is CASSLRQLRGGENTIYF. The DNA of the CDR3 is TGTGCCAGCAGCTTAAGACAGTTGAGAGGTGGGGAAAACACCATATATTTT.

V gene TRBV2 combines with J gene TRBJ2-7; TRBD1 might be the D (5 bases). The germline V gene has CDR1 SNHLY and CDR2 FYNNEI. The CDR3 has 12 amino acids. V lost 8 bases to trimming and J lost 3 bases, with 11 bases between them. The CDR3 reads CASERQNYEQYF. Written as DNA, the CDR3 is TGTGCCAGCGAGCGACAGAACTACGAGCAGTACTTC.

The V gene is TRBV4-1, the J gene TRBJ1-3; 7 nucleotides align to TRBD1. This CDR3 is built from 15 residues. V lost 5 bases and J lost 0; bases outside the gene matches: 4. CDR1 and CDR2 from the germline V gene are MGHRA and YSYEKL. CDR3 loop: CASSIGTASGNTIYF. The CDR3, as DNA: TGCGCCAGCAGCATAGGGACAGCCTCTGGAAACACCATATATTTT.

This rearrangement joins TRBV7-9 to TRBJ2-1, with D possibly TRBD1 on 7 matching bases. CDR1 is SEHNR, CDR2 FQNEAQ, per germline (reference sequence). Trimming took off 4 bases at V and 9 bases at J, with 10 bases between the two ends. This CDR3 is built from 12 residues. The CDR3 loop reads CASSSQGGEQFF. In DNA form, the CDR3 reads TGTGCCAGCAGCTCTCAGGGGGGTGAGCAGTTCTTC.

This chain connects TRBV11-2 to TRBJ1-2; TRBD1 matches 8 bases. Germline V gene lookup returns CDR1 SGHAT and CDR2 FQNNGV. Trimming removed 4 bases from V and 2 bases from J; junction bases left unmatched: 3. The CDR3 consists of 14 residues. The CDR3 loop reads CASSSSGGNYGYTF. CDR3 nucleotides: TGTGCCAGCAGCTCTTCAGGGGGCAACTATGGCTACACCTTC.

The table lists this clone with many counts. The CDR3 loop is CASRLSGNTIYF. The CDR3 DNA is TGTGCCAGCAGACTCTCTGGAAACACCATATATTTT. The chain recombines TRBV2 with TRBJ1-3, with D unresolved. This CDR3 contains 12 residues. Deletions cut 6 bases from V and 0 bases from J, with 3 bases between. Germline-derived CDR1 and CDR2 are SNHLY and FYNNEI.

V gene TRBV16 combines with J gene TRBJ1-5; D gene unclear. The CDR3 length is 13 residues. The V gene's germline CDR1 is KGHSY and CDR2 FQNENV. V gave up 1 base and J gave up 5 bases, with 6 bases separating them. The CDR3 sequence is CASSQLAYQPQHF. CDR3 bases: TGTGCCAGCAGCCAATTGGCTTATCAGCCCCAGCATTTT.

V gene TRBV9 combines with J gene TRBJ1-5; 9 bases are shared with TRBD1. The germline gives CDR1 SGDLS, CDR2 YYNGEE. Losses at the gene ends were 3 bases for V and 7 bases for J; bases not matched to a gene: 8. The CDR3 spans 15 residues. CDR3 nucleotides: TGTGCCAGCAGCGCAACAGGGGGCGAGGGACAGCCCCAGCATTTT. Translating gives CASSATGGEGQPQHF.

The rearrangement joins TRBV7-6 to TRBJ2-5; maybe TRBD2 (5 bases). Per germline, CDR1 SGHVS and CDR2 FNYEAQ. This CDR3 spans 15 amino acids. V lost 0 bases and J lost 3, with 11 bases in between. CDR3 sequence (DNA): TGTGCCAGCAGCTTAGCGGGGAGTTGGGAAGAGACCCAGTACTTC. Its translation is CASSLAGSWEETQYF. Full variable domain (missing parts from reference TRBV7-6 and TRBJ2-5): GAGVSQSPRYKVTKRGQDVALRCDPISGHVSLYWYRQALGQGPEFLTYFNYEAQQDKSGLPNDRFSAERPEGSISTLTIQRTEQRDSAMYRCASSLAGSWEETQYFGPGTRLLVL.

CDR3 residues: CASNRNRGETQYF. Here the CDR3 DNA reads TGTGCCAGTAATAGGAACAGGGGAGAGACCCAGTACTTC. The genes are TRBV19 and TRBJ2-5; 7 bases are a match to TRBD1. The germline V gene has CDR1 LNHDA and CDR2 SQIVND (reference sequence). The CDR3 contains 13 residues. J was trimmed by 4 bases and V by 7 bases; bases with no gene match: 6.

The chain employs TRBV7-2 and TRBJ2-2; D may be TRBD2 (5 bases). The length of the CDR3 is 14 residues. With 5 bases removed from V and 6 bases from J, the gap between germline ends came to 13 bases. CDR1 and CDR2 (germline): SGHTA, FQGNSA. CDR3 nucleotide sequence: TGTGCCAGCAGCCCCTGGGCTAGCTCCGGGGAGCTGTTTTTT. Its protein is CASSPWASSGELFF. The whole variable domain, remainder taken from reference TRBV7-2 and TRBJ2-2, is GAGVSQSPSNKVTEKGKDVELRCDPISGHTALYWYRQSLGQGLEFLIYFQGNSAPDKSGLPSDRFSAERTGGSVSTLTIQRTQQEDSAVYLCASSPWASSGELFFGEGSRLTVL.

This sequence joins TRBV6-5 and TRBJ1-3; possibly TRBD1 for D (6 bases). V shed 2 bases and J shed 3 bases, with 8 bases lying between them. The CDR3 has 14 residues. In germline, CDR1 is MNHEY, CDR2 SVGAGI. As DNA, the CDR3 is TGTGCCAGCAGTTACCAGACAGGTGGAAACACCATATATTTT. It specifies CASSYQTGGNTIYF.

The chain recombines TRBV5-1 with TRBJ1-2, with 8 bases lining up with TRBD1. The germline CDR1 and CDR2 sequences are SGHRS and YFSETQ. V dropped 1 base and J dropped 8; count of bases not matched to a gene: 10. The CDR3 contains 15 residues. Written as DNA, the CDR3 is TGCGCCAGCAGCTTGACCTTACAGGGGGGATTGGGCTACACCTTC. It codes for CASSLTLQGGLGYTF.

This chain connects TRBV6-1 to TRBJ1-2, with 12 bases aligning to TRBD1. The CDR3 runs 15 residues. J gave up 4 bases and V 4 bases, and 4 bases lay outside the gene matches. Germline lookup yields CDR1 MNHNS and CDR2 SASEGT. The DNA for the CDR3 is TGTGCCAGCAGTGGAGGGACAGGGGGCGGCTATGGCTACACCTTC. It encodes CASSGGTGGGYGYTF.

The chain links TRBV21-1 to TRBJ1-1; the D call in the table, TRBD1, was not verified against the DNA. TRBV21-1 is termed a pseudogene. The CDR3 loop spans 12 amino acids. The CDR3 sequence is CASSSRTGKAFF. The DNA of the CDR3 is TGTGCCAGCAGCTCACGGACAGGGAAAGCTTTCTTT.

The chain recombines TRBV7-8 with TRBJ2-3; 12 nucleotides agree with TRBD2. The germline V gene has CDR1 SGHVS and CDR2 FQNEAQ. The V gene end was trimmed by 2 bases and the J gene end by 2 bases; junction bases not matched to a gene: 8. CDR3 length: 18 residues. The CDR3 loop is CASSLPVTSGGFTDTQYF. For the CDR3, the DNA is TGTGCCAGCAGCTTACCGGTGACTAGCGGGGGTTTCACAGATACGCAGTATTTT.

J is TRBJ2-1 and V is TRBV5-1, with 14 bases fitting TRBD2. Germline CDR1 is SGHRS and CDR2 is YFSETQ. The CDR3 consists of 16 residues. The ends lost 3 bases at V and 9 bases at J; junction bases unmatched: 8. CDR3: CASSYTTSGGAIEQFF. The CDR3 DNA is TGCGCCAGCAGCTATACGACTAGCGGGGGGGCCATTGAGCAGTTCTTC.

The J gene is TRBJ1-2, the V gene TRBV5-1; tentative D call: TRBD1 (6 bases). This CDR3 contains 15 residues. V was shortened by 0 bases and J by 7 bases, with 16 bases between the two germline ends. Germline-derived CDR1 and CDR2 are SGHRS and YFSETQ. The CDR3 region has the DNA TGCGCCAGCAGCTTGGTGGAAAACAGGGACCGTGGCTACACCTTC. It is translated as CASSLVENRDRGYTF.

This chain uses TRBV7-3 with TRBJ2-6; D may be TRBD2 (5 bases). The germline gives CDR1 SGHTA, CDR2 FQGTGA. V dropped 5 bases and J dropped 0 bases, with 11 bases sitting between them. The CDR3 covers 16 residues. The DNA for the CDR3 is TGTGCCAGCAGCCGGATCCGGGGCTCTGGGGCCAACGTCCTGACTTTC. It specifies CASSRIRGSGANVLTF.

This chain connects TRBV27 to TRBJ1-6, with TRBD1 matching over 7 bases. V was pared by 5 bases and J by 5 bases, with 9 bases of the junction left unmatched. The CDR3 has 16 amino acids. Looked up from germline, CDR1 is MNHEY and CDR2 is SMNVEV (reference sequence). CDR3 nucleotides: TGTGCCAGCAGTCGTCACGGGACAGAAAATAATTCACCCCTCCACTTT. This codes for CASSRHGTENNSPLHF.

The chain employs TRBV6-1 and TRBJ2-7; D gene ambiguous. The CDR3 runs 14 residues. Germline V gene sequence: CDR1 MNHNS, CDR2 SASEGT. V lost 6 bases to trimming and J lost 1 base, with 13 bases between them. The CDR3 DNA reads as TGTGCCAGCAGAAAGACACTGATGTCCTACGAGCAGTACGTC. This gives the protein CASRKTLMSYEQYV.

This chain connects TRBV27 to TRBJ2-7, with 7 positions matching TRBD2. The CDR3 is 13 residues long. Germline CDR1 and CDR2: MNHEY and SMNVEV (reference sequence). The junction had 6 bases not matched to a gene; V was cut back by 4 bases and J by 6 bases. The CDR3 region is CASSYTVAGEQYF. CDR3 DNA: TGTGCCAGCAGTTACACCGTAGCGGGCGAGCAGTACTTC.

The V call is TRBV9, the J call TRBJ2-2; TRBD1 agrees at 9 bases. Germline trimming cut 5 bases from V and 6 bases from J; bases unmatched to any gene: 5. This CDR3 contains 14 residues. Germline V gene data show CDR1 as SGDLS and CDR2 as YYNGEE. The CDR3, as DNA: TGTGCCAGCAGGCTGGGACAGGGTTCCGGGGAGCTGTTTTTT. Its translation: CASRLGQGSGELFF. The full variable domain, rest sourced from reference TRBV9 and TRBJ2-2, is DSGVTQTPKHLITATGQRVTLRCSPRSGDLSVYWYQQSLDQGLQFLIQYYNGEERAKGNILERFSAQQFPDLHSELNLSSLELGDSALYFCASRLGQGSGELFFGEGSRLTVL.

The rearrangement uses TRBV28 and TRBJ2-1; TRBD2 agrees at 7 bases. Germline V gene sequence: CDR1 MDHEN, CDR2 SYDVKM. Unmatched junction bases numbered 10, after V lost 3 bases and J lost 8 bases. This CDR3 is built from 15 residues. The CDR3 nucleotides read TGTGCCAGCAGTTTCCGGGAGGACGAACGGGATGAGCAGTTCTTC. Translated, it gives CASSFREDERDEQFF.